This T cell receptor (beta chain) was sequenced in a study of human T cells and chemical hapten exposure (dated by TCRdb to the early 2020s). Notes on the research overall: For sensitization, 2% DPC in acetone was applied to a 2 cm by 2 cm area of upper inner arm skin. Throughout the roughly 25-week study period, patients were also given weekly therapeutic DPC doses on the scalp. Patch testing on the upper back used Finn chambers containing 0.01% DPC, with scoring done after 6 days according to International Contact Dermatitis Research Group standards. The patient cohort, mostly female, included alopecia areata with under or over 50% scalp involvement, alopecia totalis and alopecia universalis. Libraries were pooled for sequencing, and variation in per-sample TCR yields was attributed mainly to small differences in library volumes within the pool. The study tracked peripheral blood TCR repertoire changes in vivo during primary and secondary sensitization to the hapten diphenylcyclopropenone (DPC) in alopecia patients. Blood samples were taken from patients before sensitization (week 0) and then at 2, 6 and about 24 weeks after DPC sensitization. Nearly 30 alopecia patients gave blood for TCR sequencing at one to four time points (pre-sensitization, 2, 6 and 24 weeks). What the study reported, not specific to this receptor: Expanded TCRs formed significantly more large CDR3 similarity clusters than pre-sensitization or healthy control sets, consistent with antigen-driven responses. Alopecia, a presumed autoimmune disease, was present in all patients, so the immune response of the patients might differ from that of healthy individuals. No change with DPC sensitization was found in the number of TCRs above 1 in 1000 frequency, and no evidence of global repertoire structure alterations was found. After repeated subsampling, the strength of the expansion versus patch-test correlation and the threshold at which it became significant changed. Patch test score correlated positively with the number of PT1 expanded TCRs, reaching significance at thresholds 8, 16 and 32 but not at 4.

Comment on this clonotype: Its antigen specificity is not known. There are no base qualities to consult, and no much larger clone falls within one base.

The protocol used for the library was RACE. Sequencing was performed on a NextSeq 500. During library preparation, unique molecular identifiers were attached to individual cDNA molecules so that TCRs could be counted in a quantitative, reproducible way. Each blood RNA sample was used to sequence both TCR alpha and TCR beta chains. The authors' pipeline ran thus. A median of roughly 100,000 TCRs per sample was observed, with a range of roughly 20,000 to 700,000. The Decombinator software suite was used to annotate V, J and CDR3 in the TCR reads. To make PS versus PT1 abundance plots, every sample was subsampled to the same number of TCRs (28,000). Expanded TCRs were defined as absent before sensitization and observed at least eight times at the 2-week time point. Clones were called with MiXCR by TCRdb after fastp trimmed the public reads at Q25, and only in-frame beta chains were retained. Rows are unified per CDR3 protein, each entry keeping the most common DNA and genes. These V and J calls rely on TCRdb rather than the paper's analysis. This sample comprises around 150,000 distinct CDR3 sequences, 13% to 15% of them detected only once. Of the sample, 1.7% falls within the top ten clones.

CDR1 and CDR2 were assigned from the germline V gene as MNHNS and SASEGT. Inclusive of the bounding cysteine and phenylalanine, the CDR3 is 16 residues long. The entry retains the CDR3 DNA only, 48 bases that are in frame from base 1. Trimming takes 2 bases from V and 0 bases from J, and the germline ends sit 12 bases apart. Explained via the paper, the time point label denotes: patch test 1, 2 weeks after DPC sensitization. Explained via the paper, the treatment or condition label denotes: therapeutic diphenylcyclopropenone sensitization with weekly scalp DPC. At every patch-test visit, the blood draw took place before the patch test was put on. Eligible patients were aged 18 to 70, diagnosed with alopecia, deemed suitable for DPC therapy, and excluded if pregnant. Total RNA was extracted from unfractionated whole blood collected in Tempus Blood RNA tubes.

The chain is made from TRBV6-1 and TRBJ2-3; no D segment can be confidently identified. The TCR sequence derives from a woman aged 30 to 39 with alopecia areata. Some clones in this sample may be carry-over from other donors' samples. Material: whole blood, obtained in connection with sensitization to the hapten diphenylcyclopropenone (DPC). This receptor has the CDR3 CASSELASVSTDTQYF. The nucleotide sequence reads TGTGCCAGCAGTGAACTTGCTTCGGTCAGCACAGATACGCAGTATTTT.